This T cell receptor (beta chain) was found in a study of T cells in Graves' hyperthyroidism and ophthalmopathy. Authors of the study amplified TCR beta CDR3 regions from RNA transcripts. During a first-round RT-PCR of the TCR CDR3, the HTBI primer set was used. TCRdb re-called the multiplex PCR reads with MiXCR, one entry per CDR3 protein. The sample carries around 610,000 distinct CDR3 sequences, roughly 15% recorded once. With 1 base clipped from V and 7 bases from J, the junction kept 12 bases outside the gene matches. The CDR3 is made up of 16 amino acids. Germline CDR1 is MGHRA and CDR2 is YSYEKL. Diagnostic assessment was based on clinical symptoms, serum thyroxine and TRAb, thyroid ultrasound and orbital computed tomography. This clonotype was seen a few times.

Sequenced input: blood. The V and J genes are TRBV4-1 and TRBJ2-5; 7 nucleotides align to TRBD1. This clonotype was obtained from a woman between 35 and 50 years old with Graves' ophthalmopathy. Here the CDR3 reads CASSQGRTQGLWTQYF. The CDR3 region has the DNA TGCGCCAGCAGCCAAGGAAGGACACAGGGGTTGTGGACCCAGTACTTC.